This TCR beta chain stems from a study of response to subunit inactivated influenza vaccine. Study-level results: Authors suggested that a seasonal influenza vaccination recruits few new T cells each time.

Looked up from germline, CDR1 is LGHNA and CDR2 is YSLEER. The CDR3 is made up of 17 amino acids. With 1 base removed from V and 2 bases from J, the gap between germline ends came to 17 bases. Notes on this clonotype: Its antigen is unidentified.

TCRdb redid the calling of the RT-PCR reads with MiXCR, one entry per CDR3 protein. Of about 500,000 distinct CDR3 sequences in the sample, about 15% were seen once. The sequence was obtained from a man aged 45 to 70 who received an inactivated influenza vaccine. The rearrangement links TRBV4-3 to TRBJ2-5, with D possibly being TRBD2 (6 bases). The sample was CD4+ T cells sorted from PBMCs, taken around 25 months after vaccination. The CDR3 DNA follows: TGCGCCAGCAGCCAAGCTTCGTCGTCTAGCGCTCAAGAGACCCAGTACTTC. Protein: CASSQASSSSAQETQYF.